This T cell receptor beta chain appears in the sequencing data of a study of blood T cell repertoires in COVID-19. Authors' data handling: The assay estimated nucleated cells by amplifying reference gene primers. The repertoire was sequenced with immunoSEQ multiplex PCR; TCRdb's copy has only in-frame clones and lacks some. V, J and clone size are taken as reported in that table, and D and trimming were inferred from the DNA itself. The data contain approximately 130,000 clones, around 77% of them singletons. The CDR3 consists of 14 residues. Germline V gene lookup returns CDR1 MNHEY and CDR2 SVGEGT. Between the trimmed V and J ends, which lost 0 bases and 4 bases, there was a span of 6 bases.

The sample taken for sequencing was peripheral blood. The chain is built from TRBV6-2 or TRBV6-3 and TRBJ2-2; possibly TRBD1 for D (6 bases). This TCR came from a human donor in a cohort sampled during active COVID-19. CDR3 DNA: TGTGCCAGCAGTTACTCACAGGGCACCGGGGAGCTGTTTTTT. It codes for CASSYSQGTGELFF.